The T cell receptor (beta chain) under discussion was sequenced for a study of T cells in tuberculosis. Looking at the study overall: T cells were selected with CD1B tetramers loaded with glucose monomycolate.

Findings and caveats of the study: Some low-affinity tetramer-binding T cells may be absent from this sample.

After thawing and overnight rest, PBMC were stained with GMM-loaded CD1B tetramer, viability dye and anti-CD3 for sorting. The CD1B tetramers carried C32 glucose monomycolate purified from Rhodococcus equi. Tetramer-negative cells, 90,000 to 100,000 per donor, were also sorted. Using immunoSEQ multiplex PCR, the repertoire was profiled, and TCRdb retains in-frame clones only, with some absent. The sample contains tens of thousands of clones, approximately 91% of which appear only once. CDR1 is SGHNT, CDR2 YYREEE, per germline (reference sequence). The V end lost 0 bases, the J end lost 2 bases, and 11 bases lay between the germline ends. The CDR3 is 15 amino acids.

This chain uses TRBV5-4 with TRBJ1-2; D unresolved. The specimen sequenced was CD1b-GMM tetramer-negative cells sorted from PBMCs. The TCR comes from an adult woman with latent tuberculosis. CDR3 loop: CASSLVARRNYGYTF. The CDR3, as DNA: TGTGCCAGCAGCTTGGTCGCACGGCGGAACTATGGCTACACCTTC.